This TCR beta chain was retrieved from a study of T cell responses to AZD1222 COVID-19 vaccine. Study in general: Analysis merged second doses at about 4 or about 12 weeks.

CDR1 and CDR2 from the germline V gene are KGHSH and LQKENI. This CDR3 has 15 amino acids. The germline V and J ends were trimmed by 6 bases and 0 bases, with 15 bases remaining between them. TCRdb keeps only in-frame clones here, not all; method: immunoSEQ multiplex PCR. The data hold around 130,000 clones, with roughly nine tenths observed a single time. Details on this clone: Its specificity is unknown.

Study-wide points: The reported proportion of spike-specific TCRs targeting unmutated variant regions was nearly half. The donor cohort was predominantly white British with a female majority, and clonal diversity may have been underestimated. Of the AZD1222 recipients, only five to seven were seropositive at baseline.

The chain links TRBV18 to TRBJ2-7, with a tentative D call TRBD2 (5 bases). This TCR came from an adult in good health. This specimen was peripheral blood, taken on day 0 of AZD1222 vaccination. In DNA, the CDR3 is TGTGCCAGCTCGGCCGGGATTCACGGCTCCTACGAGCAGTACGTC. Amino acid sequence: CASSAGIHGSYEQYV.